The T cell receptor beta chain described here comes from a study of shared clonotypes between healthy human individuals. Donors were healthy HIV-negative adults without recent acute infections or vaccinations. Libraries were prepared by immunoSEQ multiplex PCR; TCRdb keeps only in-frame clonotypes and omits some of them. This table holds millions of clones, more than 80% found once. The CDR3 extends over 15 amino acids. Germline loops: CDR1 LNHDA, CDR2 SQIVND (reference sequence). V shed 7 bases and J shed 4 bases, with 17 bases lying between them. The chain is built from TRBV19 and TRBJ1-5; possibly TRBD1 for D (5 bases). The clonotype comes from a man aged 18 to 30 in good health. Some clones in this sample may be carry-over from other donors' samples. The sequencing sample was made of naive CD4+ T cells from PBMCs. Subset described: CD45RA+ positively selected. CDR3 sequence reads: CASTPRGGVNQPQHF. The CDR3, as DNA: TGTGCCAGTACCCCAAGGGGAGGGGTGAATCAGCCCCAGCATTTT. Full variable domain (missing parts from reference TRBV19 and TRBJ1-5): DGGITQSPKYLFRKEGQNVTLSCEQNLNHDAMYWYRQDPGQGLRLIYYSQIVNDFQKGDIAEGYSVSREKKESFPLTVTSAQKNPTAFYLCASTPRGGVNQPQHFGDGTRLSIL.